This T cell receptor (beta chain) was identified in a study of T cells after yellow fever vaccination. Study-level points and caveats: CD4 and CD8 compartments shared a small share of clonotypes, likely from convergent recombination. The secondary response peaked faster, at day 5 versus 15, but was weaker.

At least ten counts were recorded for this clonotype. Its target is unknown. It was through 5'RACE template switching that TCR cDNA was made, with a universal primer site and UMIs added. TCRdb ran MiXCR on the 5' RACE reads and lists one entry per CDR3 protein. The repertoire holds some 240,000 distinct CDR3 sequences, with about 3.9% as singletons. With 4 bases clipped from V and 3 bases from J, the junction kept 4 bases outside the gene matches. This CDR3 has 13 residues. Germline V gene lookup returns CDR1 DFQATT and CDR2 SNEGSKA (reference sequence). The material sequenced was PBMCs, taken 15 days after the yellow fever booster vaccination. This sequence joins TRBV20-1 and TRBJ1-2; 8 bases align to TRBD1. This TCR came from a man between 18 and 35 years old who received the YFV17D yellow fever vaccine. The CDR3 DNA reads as TGCAGTGCTACGACAGGGGAAGACTATGGCTACACCTTC. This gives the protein CSATTGEDYGYTF.